One sample yielded the 13 T cell receptor beta chains listed below, sequenced in a study of blood T cell repertoires in COVID-19. Generated by immunoSEQ multiplex PCR, the TCRdb table keeps only in-frame clones and is missing some. The sample includes some 220,000 clones, about 84% seen only once; the top ten take about 13%. The sample comprised peripheral blood. All receptors come from a human donor in a cohort sampled during active COVID-19.

The chain combines TRBV19 with TRBJ2-1; possible D gene TRBD2, 5 bases. The germline CDR1 and CDR2 sequences are LNHDA and SQIVND (reference sequence). This CDR3 spans 15 amino acids. The ends were cut back, 2 bases at V and 0 bases at J, with 8 bases in the middle. CDR3 DNA: TGTGCCAGTAGTATAACGGGGAGCTCCTACAATGAGCAGTTCTTC. Its protein product is CASSITGSSYNEQFF.

The chain employs TRBV4-2 and TRBJ1-1, with 11 positions matching TRBD1. Germline CDR1 reads LGHNA; CDR2 reads YNFKEQ. CDR3 length equals 14 residues. V lost 0 bases to trimming and J lost 7 bases; unmatched junction nucleotides: 1. CDR3 loop: CASSQEGTGGEAFF. In nucleotides, the CDR3 is TGTGCCAGCAGCCAAGAGGGGACAGGGGGTGAAGCTTTCTTT.

This chain joins TRBV28 and TRBJ1-5; no clear D gene. Per germline, CDR1 MDHEN and CDR2 SYDVKM. V lost 4 bases to trimming and J lost 10 bases, with 23 bases between them. The CDR3 is 16 residues long. The CDR3 DNA is TGTGCCAGCAGTTCCCTCCCTAGACCTACCACGGGTCCCCAGCATTTT. Its protein product is CASSSLPRPTTGPQHF.

The chain joins TRBV5-1 to TRBJ1-4, with D tentatively TRBD1 (5 bases). The V gene lost 0 bases and the J gene lost 7 bases, with 16 bases spanning the gap. The CDR3 spans 16 residues. CDR1 and CDR2 (germline): SGHRS, YFSETQ. For the CDR3, the DNA is TGCGCCAGCAGCTTGGGCGGAAGGGGATTGGGTGAAAAACTGTTTTTT. This encodes CASSLGGRGLGEKLFF.

This clone came up a few times. This chain connects TRBV7-2 to TRBJ1-6, with D possibly TRBD1 on 6 matching bases. V lost 1 base, J lost 6 bases, and 13 bases lay in between. This CDR3 is 16 amino acids long. Germline CDR1 SGHTA, CDR2 FQGNSA. The CDR3 region is CASSLVPDRTNSPLHF. The CDR3 DNA reads as TGTGCCAGCAGCTTAGTCCCCGACAGGACTAATTCACCCCTCCACTTT.

The CDR3 region has the DNA TGTGCCAGCAGCGTCGGGATAGCGGGAGGAACAGATACGCAGTATTTT. It is translated as CASSVGIAGGTDTQYF. The chain has TRBV9 and TRBJ2-3, with 10 bases identical to TRBD2. The germline CDR1 and CDR2 sequences are SGDLS and YYNGEE. The CDR3 covers 16 residues. Trimming took 2 bases from V and 3 from J; bases not matched to a gene: 6.

J is TRBJ2-6 and V is TRBV28, with TRBD1 matching 8 bases. This CDR3 region has 16 residues. Looked up from germline, CDR1 is MDHEN and CDR2 is SYDVKM. V was pared by 6 bases and J by 4 bases, with 8 bases of the junction left unmatched. CDR3 nucleotide sequence: TGTGCCAGCAGGGGGACAGGCTCCCAAGGGGCCAACGTCCTGACTTTC. Its protein is CASRGTGSQGANVLTF.

The chain uses TRBV3-1 (or the pseudogene TRBV3-2) and TRBJ1-6; the D gene is possibly TRBD1 (6 bases). Germline lookup yields CDR1 LGHDT and CDR2 YNNKEL (reference sequence). The V end was cut by 4 bases, the J end by 2 bases, with 18 bases between. This CDR3 region has 18 residues. The CDR3 nucleotides read TGTGCCAGCAGCCCCGGACAGATGTTGCGAGCCTATAATTCACCCCTCCACTTT. Translating it yields CASSPGQMLRAYNSPLHF.

J is TRBJ1-2 and V is TRBV5-1; no firm D call. The CDR3 runs to 15 residues. Trimming took off 1 base at V and 7 bases at J, with 17 bases between the two ends. CDR1 SGHRS and CDR2 YFSETQ come from the germline V gene. CDR3 residues: CASSLSGPVTAGYTF. The CDR3 DNA reads TGCGCCAGCAGCTTGAGTGGGCCGGTTACTGCTGGCTACACCTTC.

The rearrangement links TRBV7-2 to TRBJ2-3; D might be TRBD2 (5 bases). Trimming stripped 5 bases from V and 1 base from J, with 10 bases between. Looked up from germline, CDR1 is SGHTA and CDR2 is FQGNSA. The CDR3 has 14 residues. The CDR3 coding sequence is TGTGCCAGCAGCCTCGGACTGGGCACAGATACGCAGTATTTT. Translation: CASSLGLGTDTQYF.

This chain uses TRBV14 with TRBJ2-7; D is possibly TRBD1 (6 bases). The CDR3 loop spans 13 amino acids. CDR1 is SGHDN and CDR2 is FVKESK in the germline V gene. The V end was cut by 4 bases, the J end by 3 bases, with 10 bases between. CDR3 residues: CASSPGQYYEQYF. CDR3 nucleotide sequence: TGTGCCAGCAGCCCGGGACAATACTACGAGCAGTACTTC.

Written as DNA, the CDR3 is TGCAGTGCTAGAGCGGAGGAAGGCTACACCTTC. Amino acids: CSARAEEGYTF. The chain recombines TRBV20-1 with TRBJ1-2, with D unresolved. Germline lookup yields CDR1 DFQATT and CDR2 SNEGSKA (reference sequence). Trimming shortened V by 1 base and J by 8 bases, and 8 bases separated the two germline ends. The CDR3 totals 11 residues.

The J gene is TRBJ2-1, the V gene TRBV7-9; D perhaps matches TRBD2 (6 bases). This CDR3 region has 18 residues. Trimming cost V 0 bases and J 8 bases, with 23 bases left between them. From germline, CDR1 is SEHNR and CDR2 FQNEAQ (reference sequence). DNA for the CDR3: TGTGCCAGCAGCTTAGCTTTCGGGACTGCCCACGGTGGGGATGAGCAGTTCTTC. Translated: CASSLAFGTAHGGDEQFF.